This T cell receptor beta chain was sequenced during a study of OX40 agonist ivuxolimab in advanced cancers. Study as a whole: Those treated in dose escalation had hepatocellular carcinoma, melanoma, renal cell cancer or head and neck cancer. Allowance was made for prior anti-PD-1, anti-PD-L1 or anti-CTLA-4 therapy, and about 44% had some.

In the case of this clone: Its antigen is unidentified.

Assay: immunoSEQ multiplex PCR; the TCRdb copy retains only in-frame clones and omits some. In the table there are tens of thousands of clones, about three quarters of which are singletons. This CDR3 has 15 residues. V was shortened by 0 bases and J by 3 bases, with 11 bases between the two germline ends. Per germline, CDR1 SGDLS and CDR2 YYNGEE. Overall study results and limits: Averaging showed that CD8+ T cells had more expanded clones than CD4+ did. Expanded peripheral T cells had an undetermined antigen specificity.

This clonotype was obtained from an adult with an advanced solid tumor such as melanoma, head and neck, liver or kidney cancer. Material: CD4+ or CD8+ T cells sorted from blood, obtained in a trial of the OX40 agonist ivuxolimab. The V call is TRBV9, the J call TRBJ2-3; the D is unclear. The CDR3 coding sequence is TGTGCCAGCAGCGTAGTTTGGGGAAGAACAGATACGCAGTATTTT. The encoded protein is CASSVVWGRTDTQYF. Full variable domain (rest looked up from reference TRBV9 and TRBJ2-3): DSGVTQTPKHLITATGQRVTLRCSPRSGDLSVYWYQQSLDQGLQFLIQYYNGEERAKGNILERFSAQQFPDLHSELNLSSLELGDSALYFCASSVVWGRTDTQYFGPGTRLTVL.